This T cell receptor beta chain was identified in a study of Ad26.COV2.S vaccination and SARS-CoV-2 variants. The protocol was immunoSEQ multiplex PCR, while the TCRdb copy is restricted to in-frame clones and leaves out a portion. The table has roughly 320,000 clones, around four fifths seen once. V lost 5 bases and J 4 bases, leaving 17 bases between the germline ends. This CDR3 is 15 amino acids long. Germline V gene sequence: CDR1 MDHEN, CDR2 SYDVKM. The treatment here: 19 received Ad26.COV2.S at low or high dose, single or two shots; a few received placebo; per-sample allocation not given. On day 63 after the first injection, vaccine and placebo recipients gave samples.

This specimen was peripheral blood, taken in a trial of Ad26.COV2.S vaccine versus placebo. The TCR sequence derives from a person between 18 and 59 years old who received the Ad26.COV2.S COVID-19 vaccine or a placebo. This rearrangement joins TRBV28 to TRBJ1-1; no clear D gene. CDR3 in amino acids: CASSPPTHGGTEAFF. The DNA of the CDR3 is TGTGCCAGCAGTCCCCCCACCCATGGTGGCACTGAAGCTTTCTTT.